This entry features one T cell receptor beta chain sequence. V lost 1 base to trimming and J lost 6 bases; unmatched junction nucleotides: 6. The germline V gene encodes CDR1 SGHTA and CDR2 FQGNSA. The CDR3 length is 15 residues. These donors counted as nominally healthy when sampled, but unrecorded immune exposures were likely. The data were taken from a study of cytomegalovirus exposure and HLA in healthy donors. The PCR was carried out with 60 Vbeta primers and 13 Jbeta primers. Profiled with immunoSEQ multiplex PCR; TCRdb holds only in-frame clones, not every one. The sample comprises around 150,000 clones, approximately 81% of which are singletons, and about 1.3% rests with the top ten.

The rearrangement joins TRBV7-2 to TRBJ2-7, with 10 bases aligning to TRBD2. The TCR originated in a man between 18 and 29 years old in good health and CMV-seronegative. Sequencing used PBMCs. The CDR3 coding sequence is TGTGCCAGCAGCTTAGAACTAGCGGGAAGTGGCGAGCAGTACTTC. Amino acids: CASSLELAGSGEQYF.